This entry is about one T cell receptor (beta chain). Its antigen is undetermined. This entry is derived from a study of blood T cells in healthy people across ages. A J-beta primer mix and a sample-barcoded 5' primer were used in a second PCR of about 7 to 11 cycles. One entry per CDR3 protein results from TCRdb running MiXCR on the 5' RACE reads. The sample has around 1.5 million distinct CDR3 sequences, roughly 30% seen once; the top ten hold around 11%. Overall study results and limits: A roughly linear age-dependent decrease characterized TCR beta diversity per million T cells.

The TCR sequence derives from a woman aged 25-40 years in good health. Material: blood.

The CDR3 bases are TGTGCCAGCAGCCCCCAGGGGACAGGGGAGGAAAATGGCTACACCTTC. Translation gives CASSPQGTGEENGYTF. The chain combines TRBV7-9 with TRBJ1-2; 10 bases agree with TRBD1. CDR1 and CDR2 (germline): SEHNR, FQNEAQ (reference sequence). With V trimmed by 5 bases and J by 6 bases, 12 bases remained unmatched. The CDR3 covers 16 residues.